This entry features one TCR beta chain sequence. The data derive from a study of blood T cell repertoires in COVID-19. The wider study: The study drew acute and convalescent COVID-19 samples from the United States, Italy and Spain. Sources were T cells, B-cell-depleted T cells, or PBMCs; the material itself was cDNA or gDNA.

In the original processing: Cell counts per sample came from amplifying reference gene primers. This table comes from immunoSEQ multiplex PCR, and its TCRdb copy is limited to in-frame clones, with some not included. V and J calls and clone size are copied from that table; D and trimming were computed from the DNA. The table lists fewer than 50,000 clones, roughly 70% of them singletons. The V and J ends lost 6 bases and 5 bases, in that order; junction bases with no gene match: 4. CDR3 length: 14 amino acids. The V gene's germline CDR1 is LGHNT and CDR2 FRNRAP. The TCR was taken from a man at least 80 years old with acute or convalescent COVID-19. The chain is built from TRBV12-5 and TRBJ2-3; 11 bases align to TRBD2. The sequenced sample consisted of peripheral blood. The CDR3 sequence: CASGTSGSGDTQYF. The CDR3 DNA sequence: TGTGCTAGTGGCACTAGCGGGAGTGGAGATACGCAGTATTTT.